These 28 T cell receptor beta chains were all obtained from the same sample, sequenced in a study of beta chain features in type 1 diabetes. The whole isolated RNA underwent reverse transcription, so sequencing captured expressed TCRB transcripts. This table comes from immunoSEQ multiplex PCR, and its TCRdb copy is limited to in-frame clones, with some not included. Counted here are 150,000 to 200,000 clones, more than 10% occurring once; the ten biggest clones make up 0.62%. The source material was central memory CD4+ T cells from blood. Source of these receptors: a young woman in good health.

This rearrangement joins TRBV30 to TRBJ1-2; D is perhaps TRBD1 (5 bases). CDR1 and CDR2 (germline): GTSNPN, SVGIG (reference sequence). This CDR3 region has 11 residues. The CDR3 region is CVSGIIYGYTF. The CDR3, as DNA: TGTGTTTCAGGGATAATCTATGGCTACACCTTC.

The CDR3 region is CSVDRGVKTQYF. CDR3 nucleotides: TGCAGCGTCGACAGGGGGGTTAAGACCCAGTACTTC. V usage is TRBV29-1 and J usage is TRBJ2-5; 9 bases align to TRBD1. The CDR3 totals 12 residues. V dropped 6 bases and J dropped 6; count of bases not matched to a gene: 5. The germline V gene has CDR1 SQVTM and CDR2 ANQGSEA.

This clone was found a few times. V gene TRBV7-9 combines with J gene TRBJ1-1; a possible D gene is TRBD1 (6 bases). V was shortened by 5 bases and J by 3 bases, with 13 bases between the two germline ends. Germline V gene data show CDR1 as SEHNR and CDR2 as FQNEAQ (reference sequence). The CDR3 runs 14 residues. The CDR3 DNA is TGTGCCAGCAGCCCTATACAGGGTCACACTGAAGCTTTCTTT. Encoded protein: CASSPIQGHTEAFF.

This chain links TRBV14 with TRBJ2-7; D is ambiguous. This CDR3 is 12 amino acids long. Trimming removed 4 bases from V and 8 bases from J, with 12 bases in between. Germline V lookup: CDR1 SGHDN, CDR2 FVKESK. The CDR3 region is CASSPQDTKQYF. CDR3 bases: TGTGCCAGCAGCCCTCAAGATACAAAGCAGTACTTC.

This clone was seen a few times. J is TRBJ1-5 and V is TRBV29-1, with 11 bases aligning to TRBD1. CDR1 is SQVTM, CDR2 ANQGSEA, per germline. The length of the CDR3 is 12 residues. The ends lost 6 bases at V and 6 bases at J; junction bases unmatched: 1. CDR3 DNA: TGCAGCGTGGGACAGGGGGGTCAGCCCCAGCATTTT. Translating gives CSVGQGGQPQHF.

In this sample, this clone turned up a few times. V gene TRBV15 combines with J gene TRBJ2-2; D possibly corresponds to TRBD1 (7 bases). Germline V lookup: CDR1 LNHNV, CDR2 YYDKDF (reference sequence). The CDR3 consists of 18 residues. V was trimmed by 2 bases and J by 2 bases, leaving 18 bases between them. The CDR3, as DNA: TGTGCCACCAGCAGATTACCGGGGGACAGCTTAAACACCGGGGAGCTGTTTTTT. As protein: CATSRLPGDSLNTGELFF.

This chain links TRBV28 with TRBJ2-7; TRBD2 matches at 7 bases. The CDR3 is 15 residues long. The germline V gene encodes CDR1 MDHEN and CDR2 SYDVKM. V was pared by 4 bases and J by 6 bases, with 12 bases of the junction left unmatched. CDR3 DNA sequence: TGTGCCAGCAGTTCCCGCCGGACTAGGTGGCTCGAGCAGTACTTC. This codes for CASSSRRTRWLEQYF. Based on the CDR3 plus reference TRBV28 and TRBJ2-7, the full variable domain is DVKVTQSSRYLVKRTGEKVFLECVQDMDHENMFWYRQDPGLGLRLIYFSYDVKMKEKGDIPEGYSVSREKKERFSLILESASTNQTSMYLCASSSRRTRWLEQYFGPGTRLTVT.

This clone was picked up a small number of times. The chain carries TRBV9 and TRBJ2-1, with 9 bases matching TRBD2. The CDR3 is 15 amino acids. Per the germline V gene, CDR1 is SGDLS and CDR2 is YYNGEE. After removal of 0 bases from V and 8 bases from J, the junction contained 6 bases not matched to a gene. The CDR3 loop reads CASSVGLAERHEQFF. CDR3 nucleotides: TGTGCCAGCAGCGTAGGACTAGCGGAGAGGCATGAGCAGTTCTTC.

The V and J genes are TRBV30 and TRBJ1-1, with D perhaps TRBD1 (6 bases). The CDR3 is 12 amino acids. V lost 2 bases and J lost 3, with 7 bases in between. Germline CDR1 reads GTSNPN; CDR2 reads SVGIG (reference sequence). The CDR3 sequence: CAWSRGYTEAFF. The CDR3 DNA reads as TGTGCCTGGAGTAGGGGGTACACTGAAGCTTTCTTT.

This CDR3 reads CASSFRTSRETQYF. The CDR3 DNA follows: TGTGCCAGCAGCTTTAGGACTAGCAGGGAGACCCAGTACTTC. The chain recombines TRBV13 with TRBJ2-5; 8 bases are a match to TRBD2. The CDR3 totals 14 residues. V dropped 3 bases and J dropped 5; count of bases not matched to a gene: 5. Germline V gives CDR1 PRHDT, CDR2 FYEKMQ (reference sequence).

As for this clone: Additional DNA sequences in this sample encode the identical CDR3. The chain joins TRBV30 to TRBJ1-2; unclear D gene. This CDR3 spans 13 amino acids. Germline V CDR1 and CDR2: GTSNPN, SVGIG (reference sequence). The V end lost 3 bases, the J end lost 2 bases, and 10 bases lay between the germline ends. The CDR3 sequence is CAWSPRGNYGYTF. The CDR3 coding sequence is TGTGCCTGGAGCCCCAGAGGGAACTATGGCTACACCTTC.

This clone appeared a few times. Other DNA sequences in the sample encode the same CDR3. The chain has TRBV5-1 and TRBJ2-7, with a weak D call TRBD1 (6 bases). CDR1 and CDR2 from the germline V gene are SGHRS and YFSETQ. The V and J ends lost 1 base and 2 bases respectively, with 10 bases between them. The CDR3 consists of 14 residues. CDR3 DNA sequence: TGCGCCAGCAGCTTGCGGCAGGGGCCCTACGAGCAGTACTTC. Translation: CASSLRQGPYEQYF.

As to this clone: Other DNA sequences of this sample code for an identical CDR3. The chain combines TRBV7-2 with TRBJ2-1; tentatively, D is TRBD2 (5 bases). Germline lookup yields CDR1 SGHTA and CDR2 FQGNSA. The CDR3 consists of 15 residues. Trimming left V 2 bases short and J 0 bases short, with 8 bases between. The CDR3 nucleotides are TGTGCCAGCAGCTTATTGGGGAGCTCCTACAATGAGCAGTTCTTC. It translates to CASSLLGSSYNEQFF. Full variable domain (missing parts from reference TRBV7-2 and TRBJ2-1): GAGVSQSPSNKVTEKGKDVELRCDPISGHTALYWYRQSLGQGLEFLIYFQGNSAPDKSGLPSDRFSAERTGGSVSTLTIQRTQQEDSAVYLCASSLLGSSYNEQFFGPGTRLTVL.

This rearrangement joins TRBV27 to TRBJ2-6; D is uncertain. V was trimmed by 6 bases and J by 0 bases, leaving 9 bases between them. The germline gives CDR1 MNHEY, CDR2 SMNVEV (reference sequence). The CDR3 sequence is 15 residues long. The CDR3 coding sequence is TGTGCCAGCAGCCGACACAACTCTGGGGCCAACGTCCTGACTTTC. Translated, it gives CASSRHNSGANVLTF.

This chain joins TRBV11-1 and TRBJ2-5; D is ambiguous. V was clipped by 8 bases and J by 3 bases, with 16 bases between them. This CDR3 contains 14 residues. Germline V gene data show CDR1 as SGHAT and CDR2 as FQDESV (reference sequence). CDR3 nucleotide sequence: TGTGCCAGCGGGCCCCCAGGATTAGAAGAGACCCAGTACTTC. Protein sequence: CASGPPGLEETQYF.

The CDR3 DNA reads as TGTGCCTGGAGTCGCGCACTTAGCAATCAGCCCCAGCATTTT. Protein sequence: CAWSRALSNQPQHF. The chain recombines TRBV30 with TRBJ1-5; D is uncertain. Germline-derived CDR1 and CDR2 are GTSNPN and SVGIG (reference sequence). V lost 2 bases, J lost 0 bases, and 8 bases lay in between. The CDR3 totals 14 residues.

In its sample, this clone was seen a few times. The rearrangement joins TRBV9 to TRBJ2-7; 7 bases are a match to TRBD2. The CDR3 extends over 15 amino acids. Trimming took 4 bases from V and 3 from J; bases not matched to a gene: 10. The germline CDR1 and CDR2 sequences are SGDLS and YYNGEE. This CDR3 is CASSRVSGTYYEQYF. In nucleotides, the CDR3 is TGTGCCAGCAGCCGGGTGAGCGGGACCTACTACGAGCAGTACTTC.

V usage is TRBV14 and J usage is TRBJ1-1, with 11 bases aligning to TRBD1. V was pared by 4 bases and J by 8 bases, with 3 bases of the junction left unmatched. In germline, CDR1 is SGHDN, CDR2 FVKESK. The CDR3 loop spans 13 amino acids. The CDR3 sequence is CASSPRTGGEAFF. CDR3 DNA sequence: TGTGCCAGCAGCCCCCGGACAGGGGGCGAAGCTTTCTTT. Supplemented by reference TRBV14 and TRBJ1-1, the full variable domain reads EAGVTQFPSHSVIEKGQTVTLRCDPISGHDNLYWYRRVMGKEIKFLLHFVKESKQDESGMPNNRFLAERTGGTYSTLKVQPAELEDSGVYFCASSPRTGGEAFFGQGTRLTVV.

The chain links TRBV5-1 to TRBJ2-2; D may be TRBD2 (5 bases). Looked up from germline, CDR1 is SGHRS and CDR2 is YFSETQ. CDR3 size: 14 residues. V was shortened by 2 bases and J by 2 bases, with 7 bases between the two germline ends. The CDR3 protein is CASSLEGNTGELFF. CDR3 DNA: TGCGCCAGCAGCTTAGAGGGTAACACCGGGGAGCTGTTTTTT.

The J gene is TRBJ2-7, the V gene TRBV29-1; D not resolved. The germline V gene encodes CDR1 SQVTM and CDR2 ANQGSEA. The CDR3 runs 13 residues. V was shortened by 1 base and J by 6 bases, with 13 bases between the two germline ends. The CDR3 DNA follows: TGCAGCGTTGAAGGGAGTGTGGGTCCCGAGCAGTACTTC. Protein product: CSVEGSVGPEQYF.

The rearrangement joins TRBV21-1 to TRBJ2-3; the table names TRBD1, a call not compared with the DNA. TRBV21-1 is listed as a pseudogene. The CDR3 spans 17 residues. CDR3 loop: CASSKDNRDRSTDTQYF. As DNA, the CDR3 is TGTGCCAGCAGCAAAGATAACCGGGACAGGAGCACAGATACGCAGTATTTT.

V and J are TRBV19 and TRBJ1-1; possible D gene TRBD1, 5 bases. V lost 6 bases and J lost 4, with 12 bases in between. This CDR3 is 13 amino acids long. Germline CDR1 LNHDA, CDR2 SQIVND (reference sequence). CDR3 protein: CASRSTGVTEAFF. In DNA, the CDR3 is TGTGCCAGTAGGTCAACAGGAGTCACTGAAGCTTTCTTT.

This clone turned up a few times. The chain combines TRBV5-1 with TRBJ1-1, with unresolved D. This CDR3 is built from 13 residues. Trimming cost V 0 bases and J 7 bases, with 10 bases left between them. Germline CDR1 SGHRS, CDR2 YFSETQ. CDR3 amino acids: CASSLGRVGEAFF. The CDR3, as DNA: TGCGCCAGCAGCTTGGGGAGGGTCGGTGAAGCTTTCTTT.

Only a few counts were recorded for this clone. The chain uses TRBV9 and TRBJ2-1, with 10 bases matching TRBD1. Germline V gives CDR1 SGDLS, CDR2 YYNGEE. The V gene end was trimmed by 0 bases and the J gene end by 8 bases; junction bases not matched to a gene: 5. The CDR3 extends over 15 amino acids. CDR3 region: CASSVVPTGGHEQFF. CDR3 nucleotides: TGTGCCAGCAGCGTAGTCCCGACAGGGGGCCATGAGCAGTTCTTC. The full variable domain, completed using reference TRBV9 and TRBJ2-1, is DSGVTQTPKHLITATGQRVTLRCSPRSGDLSVYWYQQSLDQGLQFLIQYYNGEERAKGNILERFSAQQFPDLHSELNLSSLELGDSALYFCASSVVPTGGHEQFFGPGTRLTVL.

J is TRBJ2-1 and V is TRBV11-2; 10 positions match TRBD1. Per germline, CDR1 SGHAT and CDR2 FQNNGV. The CDR3 loop spans 15 amino acids. V lost 5 bases, J lost 3 bases, and 4 bases stayed unmatched. This CDR3 is CASSPDRGLYNEQFF. CDR3 DNA: TGTGCCAGCAGCCCAGACAGGGGGCTCTACAATGAGCAGTTCTTC.

This clone was seen only a few times. V gene TRBV9 combines with J gene TRBJ2-2; 12 bases match TRBD1. The germline V gene has CDR1 SGDLS and CDR2 YYNGEE. After removal of 2 bases from V and 4 bases from J, the junction contained 12 bases not matched to a gene. The CDR3 covers 19 residues. The CDR3: CASSVRRGQGARTTGELFF. DNA of the CDR3: TGTGCCAGCAGCGTCAGAAGGGGACAGGGGGCCCGAACCACCGGGGAGCTGTTTTTT.

This sequence joins TRBV28 and TRBJ2-7; D perhaps matches TRBD1 (5 bases). V dropped 5 bases and J dropped 2 bases, with 13 bases sitting between them. Germline CDR1 and CDR2: MDHEN and SYDVKM. This CDR3 is built from 14 residues. The CDR3 spells CASSPPRQTYEQYF. Written as DNA, the CDR3 is TGTGCCAGCAGTCCCCCGCGACAGACCTACGAGCAGTACTTC.

The table lists this clone with a few counts. The rearrangement links TRBV5-4 to TRBJ2-2; D gene unclear. V was pared by 4 bases and J by 0 bases, with 7 bases between. Germline V gene lookup returns CDR1 SGHNT and CDR2 YYREEE (reference sequence). This CDR3 is 14 amino acids long. DNA for the CDR3: TGTGCCAGCAGCGCTTACACGAACACCGGGGAGCTGTTTTTT. It encodes CASSAYTNTGELFF.